This TCR beta chain was sequenced for a study of T cell responses to AZD1222 COVID-19 vaccine. Using immunoSEQ multiplex PCR, the repertoire was profiled, and TCRdb retains in-frame clones only, with some absent. The sample gives over 120,000 clones, approximately 90% of which show up once; less than 3.5% is in the top ten. This CDR3 spans 13 amino acids. CDR1 SGHTA and CDR2 FQGNSA come from the germline V gene. Trimming took 5 bases from V and 8 from J, leaving 10 bases between them. The J gene is TRBJ1-6, the V gene TRBV7-2, with D perhaps TRBD1 (5 bases). The sequence was obtained from an adult who received the AZD1222 COVID-19 vaccine. Sequenced material: peripheral blood, taken 28 days after the second AZD1222 dose. This CDR3 is CASSQGGDSPLHF. In nucleotides, the CDR3 is TGTGCCAGCAGCCAGGGCGGGGATTCACCCCTCCACTTT.